This TCR beta chain was profiled in a study of blood T cell repertoires in COVID-19. Here immunoSEQ multiplex PCR was the method, and the copy in TCRdb shows in-frame clones only, minus some. The sample shows hundreds of thousands of clones, more than 80% of them seen only once. The material sequenced was peripheral blood. This TCR derives from a woman aged 25 to 39 with active or convalescent COVID-19.

CDR3 nucleotide sequence: TGCAGCGTGAAACAGGGAGTAGGGACTGAAGCTTTCTTT. This sequence encodes CSVKQGVGTEAFF. The chain links TRBV29-1 to TRBJ1-1, with a possible D match to TRBD1 (6 bases). The CDR3 length is 13 residues. In germline, CDR1 is SQVTM, CDR2 ANQGSEA. V was trimmed by 6 bases and J by 5 bases, leaving 16 bases between them.